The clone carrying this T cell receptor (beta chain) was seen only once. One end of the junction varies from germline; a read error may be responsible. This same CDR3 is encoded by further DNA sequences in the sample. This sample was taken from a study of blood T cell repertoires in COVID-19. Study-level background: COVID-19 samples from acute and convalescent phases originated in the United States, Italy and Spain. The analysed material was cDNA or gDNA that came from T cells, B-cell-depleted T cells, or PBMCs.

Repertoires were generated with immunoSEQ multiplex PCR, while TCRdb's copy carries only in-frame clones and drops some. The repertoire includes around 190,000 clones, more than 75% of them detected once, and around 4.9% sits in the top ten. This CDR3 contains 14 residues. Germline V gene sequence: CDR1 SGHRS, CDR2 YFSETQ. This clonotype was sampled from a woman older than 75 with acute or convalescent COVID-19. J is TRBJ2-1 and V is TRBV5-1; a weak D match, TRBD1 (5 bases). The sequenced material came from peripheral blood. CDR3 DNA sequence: TGTGCCAGCGATCCGCAGGGTGGGGTGGATGAGCAGTTCTTC. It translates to CASDPQGGVDEQFF.